This is a list of T cell receptor beta chains from one sample in a study of blood T cell dynamics during melanoma immunotherapy. Repertoires were generated with immunoSEQ multiplex PCR, while TCRdb's copy carries only in-frame clones and drops some. The top ten hold 4.6% of the sample, which has approximately 25,000 clones, about 83% seen once. Sequencing used blood, obtained from a patient treated with checkpoint blockade. The receptor source for this set is a human donor with melanoma. CDR3s include the opening cysteine and the closing phenylalanine or tryptophan. The order of the fields is V gene, clone size, J gene, D gene, CDR3 protein, CDR3 DNA. The D gene is left open where the match is weak. Expanded clones are given a class, and other clones once, few, many or no size at all.

>TRBV5-1|.|TRBJ2-3|.
CASSLGRATDTQYF
TGCGCCAGCAGCTTGGGGAGGGCCACAGATACGCAGTATTTT
>TRBV19|.|TRBJ2-7|.
CASNRDPSSYEQYF
TGTGCCAGTAATCGGGACCCTAGCTCCTACGAGCAGTACTTC
>TRBV7-2|few|TRBJ1-1|.
CASSLRGSNTEAFF
TGTGCCAGCAGCTTGAGGGGTTCGAACACTGAAGCTTTCTTT
>TRBV15|.|TRBJ2-5|.
CATSRLAGETQYF
TGTGCCACCAGCCGTCTAGCTGGGGAGACCCAGTACTTC
>TRBV6-5|.|TRBJ1-3|.
CASSYRGPGNTIYF
TGTGCCAGCAGTTACCGGGGGCCTGGAAACACCATATATTTT
>TRBV13|.|TRBJ2-7|TRBD1
CASSRGQWREQYF
TGTGCCAGCAGCAGGGGGCAATGGCGAGAGCAGTACTTC
>TRBV4-1|.|TRBJ2-3|TRBD1
CASSQDRVTDTQYF
TGCGCCAGCAGCCAGGACAGGGTCACAGATACGCAGTATTTT
>TRBV9|once|TRBJ2-3|.
CASSVDRTAFGYTQYF
TGTGCCAGCAGCGTAGACCGGACAGCGTTTGGGTATACGCAGTATTTT
>TRBV5-6|.|TRBJ1-2|TRBD1
CASSPAGQPFYYGYTF
TGTGCCAGCAGCCCCGCGGGACAGCCTTTTTACTATGGCTACACCTTC
>TRBV29-1|.|TRBJ1-2|.
CSVERRELNYGYTF
TGCAGCGTTGAGAGACGCGAGCTTAACTATGGCTACACCTTC
>TRBV6-1|.|TRBJ2-1|.
CASRGPALNEQFF
TGTGCCAGCAGGGGACCTGCCTTGAATGAGCAGTTCTTC
>TRBV5-1|few|TRBJ1-1|TRBD1
CASSKIPGQGAEAFF
TGCGCCAGCAGCAAGATCCCGGGACAGGGGGCTGAAGCTTTCTTT
>TRBV5-4|.|TRBJ1-1|.
CASSLGWGQNTEAFF
TGTGCCAGCAGCTTGGGGTGGGGACAGAACACTGAAGCTTTCTTT
>TRBV5-1|once|TRBJ2-4|.
CASSPGTPGGIQYF
TGCGCCAGCAGCCCCGGGACACCCGGGGGCATTCAGTACTTC
>TRBV28|.|TRBJ2-3|.
CASRNRGEGTDTQYF
TGTGCCAGCAGAAATAGGGGGGAAGGGACAGATACGCAGTATTTT
>TRBV5-3|.|TRBJ2-5|TRBD1
CARSLEPRDREETQYF
TGTGCCAGAAGCTTGGAGCCACGGGACAGGGAAGAGACCCAGTACTTC
>TRBV5-1|.|TRBJ2-7|.
CASSLRVAGRQYEQYF
TGCGCCAGCAGCTTGAGGGTGGCAGGGAGGCAATACGAGCAGTACTTC
>TRBV18|.|TRBJ1-4|.
CASSPGGSNEKLFF
TGTGCCAGCTCACCAGGAGGGAGTAATGAAAAACTGTTTTTT
>TRBV15|.|TRBJ2-5|TRBD2
CATSREGPQYF
TGTGCCACCAGCCGGGAGGGTCCCCAGTACTTC
>TRBV5-1|.|TRBJ2-5|TRBD1
CASSKPGQGEETQYF
TGCGCCAGCAGCAAACCCGGACAGGGTGAAGAGACCCAGTACTTC
>TRBV28|.|TRBJ1-5|.
CASESAGAPQHF
TGTGCCAGTGAATCTGCCGGTGCACCCCAGCATTTT
>TRBV21-1|.|TRBJ1-5|.
CASSKERVNTTKRSNQPQHF
TGTGCCAGCAGCAAAGAGCGGGTCAACACCACAAAGAGGAGCAATCAGCCCCAGCATTTT
>TRBV28|.|TRBJ2-1|.
CASSLRAAEQFF
TGTGCCAGCAGTTTAAGGGCGGCTGAGCAGTTCTTC